The 13 T cell receptor beta chains reported below all come from one sample, sequenced in a study of blood T cells in healthy people across ages. A second about 7 to 11 cycle PCR used barcoded and J-beta primers. One entry per CDR3 protein results from TCRdb running MiXCR on the 5' RACE reads. The table shows about 400,000 distinct CDR3 sequences, with about 55% occurring only once. The sample comprised blood. The receptor source for this set is a man between 60 and 75 years old in good health.

This sequence joins TRBV12-3 or TRBV12-4 and TRBJ2-7; the D is unclear. The DNA end is a closer match to TRBJ2-4, so the J assignment may be wrong. This CDR3 comprises 15 residues. In nucleotides, the CDR3 is TGTGCCAGCAGTCAGCAGCAACTAGCCAAAAACATTCAGTACTTC. Translating it yields CASSQQQLAKNIQYF.

V usage is TRBV12-5 and J usage is TRBJ2-6; D is unresolved. Germline assignment: CDR1 LGHNT and CDR2 FRNRAP. V was clipped by 0 bases and J by 0 bases, with 3 bases between them. The CDR3 totals 15 residues. CDR3 protein: CASGLVVSGANVLTF. CDR3 bases: TGTGCTAGTGGTTTGGTTGTCTCTGGGGCCAACGTCCTGACTTTC.

This clonotype has a handful of counts. The chain links TRBV13 to TRBJ2-3; 8 bases map to TRBD1. The length of the CDR3 is 16 residues. Unmatched junction bases numbered 8, after V lost 5 bases and J lost 1 base. CDR1 and CDR2 (germline): PRHDT, FYEKMQ (reference sequence). DNA for the CDR3: TGTGCCAGCAGCACCCGACAGGGGTATGGCACAGATACGCAGTATTTT. It encodes CASSTRQGYGTDTQYF.

This chain uses TRBV20-1 with TRBJ2-7; no firm D call. The CDR3 runs 14 residues. Looked up from germline, CDR1 is DFQATT and CDR2 is SNEGSKA (reference sequence). V lost 0 bases and J lost 7, with 16 bases in between. The CDR3 region is CSAREPRFINEQYF. The CDR3 DNA sequence: TGCAGTGCTAGAGAACCTAGATTTATTAATGAGCAGTACTTC.

The sample holds a few counts of this clonotype. The junction departs from the called germline gene at one end, perhaps through a read error. V usage is TRBV12-3 or TRBV12-4 and J usage is TRBJ2-1, with D unresolved. The length of the CDR3 is 15 residues. This CDR3 is CAGSPDGSSYNEQFF. The CDR3 DNA reads TGTGCCGGCAGTCCCGACGGCAGCTCCTACAATGAGCAGTTCTTC.

V gene TRBV20-1 combines with J gene TRBJ1-1; TRBD1 might be the D (5 bases). V gave up 0 bases and J gave up 3 bases, with 14 bases separating them. CDR1 is DFQATT and CDR2 is SNEGSKA in the germline V gene (reference sequence). This CDR3 contains 15 residues. Written as DNA, the CDR3 is TGCAGTGCTAGAGATCTGGAGGGGCGGCACACTGAAGCTTTCTTT. Translated, it gives CSARDLEGRHTEAFF.

The chain carries TRBV28 and TRBJ2-6; D ambiguous. Between the trimmed V and J ends, which lost 6 bases and 0 bases, there was a span of 12 bases. Per the germline V gene, CDR1 is MDHEN and CDR2 is SYDVKM. This CDR3 spans 16 amino acids. CDR3 region: CASSPAEASGANVLTF. The CDR3 nucleotides are TGTGCCAGCAGCCCGGCAGAGGCCTCTGGGGCCAACGTCCTGACTTTC.

V and J are TRBV4-2 and TRBJ2-1; TRBD2 matches 16 bases. The germline CDR1 and CDR2 sequences are LGHNA and YNFKEQ. This CDR3 has 19 residues. Germline trimming cut 3 bases from V and 6 bases from J; bases unmatched to any gene: 11. The CDR3 DNA follows: TGTGCCAGCAGCCACGAACGGCCGGGACTAGCGGGGGGGCTCAATGAGCAGTTCTTC. Translation gives CASSHERPGLAGGLNEQFF.

This clonotype was observed a single time. The chain joins TRBV6-2 or TRBV6-3 to TRBJ1-1, with D perhaps matching TRBD1 (5 bases). This CDR3 is 19 amino acids long. In germline, CDR1 is MNHEY, CDR2 SVGEGT. Trimming removed 5 bases from V and 0 bases from J, with 25 bases in between. CDR3 coding DNA: TGTGCCAGCAGTATGTCTAGCCCTCCCAGACAGTCCATGAACACTGAAGCTTTCTTT. It yields the protein CASSMSSPPRQSMNTEAFF.

This clonotype was counted only a few times. The V gene is TRBV9, the J gene TRBJ2-7; D not certain. From germline, CDR1 is SGDLS and CDR2 YYNGEE. CDR3 length: 14 residues. The ends were cut back, 6 bases at V and 0 bases at J, with 13 bases in the middle. The CDR3 DNA reads TGTGCCAGCACCCCGGATATTCGCTCCTACGAGCAGTACTTC. This codes for CASTPDIRSYEQYF.

The chain couples TRBV6-1 to TRBJ1-1, with D perhaps matching TRBD1 (6 bases). This CDR3 spans 13 amino acids. The ends were cut back, 6 bases at V and 1 base at J, with 9 bases in the middle. Germline-derived CDR1 and CDR2 are MNHNS and SASEGT. Here the CDR3 reads CASRGQRNTEAFF. The CDR3 bases are TGTGCCAGCAGAGGACAGAGGAACACTGAAGCTTTCTTT.

On this clonotype: One end of the junction is discordant with germline, which a read error may explain. The chain has TRBV5-1 and TRBJ2-7; tentatively, D is TRBD1 or TRBD2 (6 bases each). Germline CDR1 and CDR2: SGHRS and YFSETQ. The CDR3 covers 15 residues. CDR3 bases: TGCGCCCGCAGCTTGGAGGGGGAGACCTACAATGAGCAGTACTTC. The encoded protein is CARSLEGETYNEQYF.

This clonotype was counted between two and nine times. The rearrangement links TRBV3-1 to TRBJ2-5; possibly TRBD2 for D (5 bases). The V gene lost 5 bases and the J gene lost 0 bases, with 13 bases spanning the gap. This CDR3 region has 15 residues. The germline V gene encodes CDR1 LGHDT and CDR2 YNNKEL (reference sequence). CDR3 amino acids: CASSDGAANQETQYF. DNA for the CDR3: TGTGCCAGCAGCGATGGAGCGGCCAACCAAGAGACCCAGTACTTC.